The 6 T cell receptor beta chains reported below all come from one sample, sequenced in a study of blood T cell repertoires in COVID-19. The protocol was immunoSEQ multiplex PCR, while the TCRdb copy is restricted to in-frame clones and leaves out a portion. The sample lists 40,000 to 50,000 clones; roughly nine tenths were seen once. The sample comprised peripheral blood. These receptors all come from a human donor in a cohort sampled during active COVID-19.

The chain links TRBV18 to TRBJ2-2; the match to TRBD1 covers 8 bases. The CDR3 extends over 16 amino acids. Germline lookup yields CDR1 KGHSH and CDR2 LQKENI. V lost 5 bases and J lost 6; bases outside the gene matches: 11. The CDR3 protein is CASSSTGVPPPGELFF. For the CDR3, the DNA is TGTGCCAGCTCATCGACAGGGGTACCCCCCCCCGGGGAGCTGTTTTTT.

There are a few counts of this clone. The rearrangement uses TRBV29-1 and TRBJ1-1, with D tentatively TRBD1 (5 bases). Germline values: CDR1 SQVTM, CDR2 ANQGSEA. V lost 4 bases and J 4 bases, leaving 10 bases between the germline ends. The CDR3 is made up of 12 amino acids. CDR3 nucleotides: TGCAGCGTTGGAGGGGAGGGCACTGAAGCTTTCTTT. Residues: CSVGGEGTEAFF.

The chain joins TRBV21-1 to TRBJ2-1; the D call of TRBD1 is as the table states it, not checked on the DNA. TRBV21-1 is a recognized pseudogene. The CDR3 is 14 amino acids. The CDR3 loop reads CASRDRGSYNEQFF. CDR3 sequence (DNA): TGTGCCAGCAGGGACAGGGGATCCTACAATGAGCAGTTCTTC.

The chain uses TRBV7-9 and TRBJ1-5, with 10 bases identical to TRBD1. The CDR3 sequence is 16 residues long. V was pared by 8 bases and J by 0 bases, with 7 bases of the junction left unmatched. Germline V gene lookup returns CDR1 SEHNR and CDR2 FQNEAQ (reference sequence). DNA of the CDR3: TGTGCCAGCTCGAGGACAGGGGGAAATAGCAATCAGCCCCAGCATTTT. It is translated as CASSRTGGNSNQPQHF.

The chain joins TRBV7-9 to TRBJ2-3; D is perhaps TRBD2 (6 bases). The CDR3 totals 15 residues. Germline V gene data show CDR1 as SEHNR and CDR2 as FQNEAQ (reference sequence). The V and J ends lost 4 bases and 7 bases respectively, with 18 bases between them. CDR3 amino acids: CASSSSAGPGNTQYF. The CDR3 bases are TGTGCCAGCAGCTCTAGTGCGGGGCCGGGGAATACGCAGTATTTT.

CDR3 coding DNA: TGTGCCAGCAGCTTAGATAACGAGGGACAGCCCCAGCATTTT. This codes for CASSLDNEGQPQHF. This rearrangement joins TRBV11-2 to TRBJ1-5; D is uncertain. In germline, CDR1 is SGHAT, CDR2 FQNNGV. V was trimmed by 0 bases and J by 7 bases, leaving 10 bases between them. The CDR3 contains 14 residues.